One and the same sample provided the 9 T cell receptor beta chains below, sequenced in a study of blood T cell repertoires in COVID-19. TCRdb's copy holds only in-frame clones and misses some; the assay was immunoSEQ multiplex PCR. This table holds roughly 250,000 clones, about 83% found once. The specimen sequenced was PBMCs or T cells enriched from blood (not recorded which). These receptors all come from a woman in her thirties or forties who had been exposed to COVID-19.

The chain uses TRBV3-1 (or the pseudogene TRBV3-2) and TRBJ2-3, with TRBD2 identical over 9 bases. This CDR3 contains 15 residues. Germline V gives CDR1 LGHDT, CDR2 YNNKEL (reference sequence). V dropped 4 bases and J dropped 2; count of bases not matched to a gene: 4. The CDR3 DNA sequence: TGTGCCAGCAGCCTGGGCGGGGGGGCCACAGATACGCAGTATTTT. It encodes CASSLGGGATDTQYF.

The chain uses TRBV5-4 and TRBJ2-4, with 7 bases fitting TRBD1. Per the germline V gene, CDR1 is SGHNT and CDR2 is YYREEE (reference sequence). V lost 4 bases, J lost 7 bases, and 8 bases stayed unmatched. The CDR3 has 14 amino acids. The chain's CDR3 is CASSPIRDSNIQYF. The CDR3 region has the DNA TGTGCCAGCAGCCCAATCCGGGACAGTAACATTCAGTACTTC.

This chain joins TRBV12-3 or TRBV12-4 and TRBJ1-2; a possible D gene is TRBD1 (6 bases). V lost 6 bases and J lost 8, with 16 bases in between. The CDR3 is made up of 13 amino acids. The CDR3 DNA reads as TGTGCCAGCAGCCAAAACAGGGCGCGGGGCTACACCTTC. It codes for CASSQNRARGYTF.

The chain employs TRBV11-2 and TRBJ1-2, with a possible D match to TRBD1 (5 bases). Trimming left V 4 bases short and J 2 bases short, with 11 bases between. The germline gives CDR1 SGHAT, CDR2 FQNNGV. The CDR3 contains 14 residues. The CDR3 nucleotides are TGTGCCAGCAGCTCGATACAGGTGAACTATGGCTACACCTTC. This codes for CASSSIQVNYGYTF.

J is TRBJ2-1 and V is TRBV5-4; 7 bases fit TRBD2. Germline loops: CDR1 SGHNT, CDR2 YYREEE (reference sequence). CDR3 size: 13 residues. V was pared by 1 base and J by 9 bases, with 4 bases of the junction left unmatched. The DNA of the CDR3 is TGTGCCAGCAGCTTGAGCGGGGCGGTTGAGCAGTTCTTC. Protein product: CASSLSGAVEQFF. Combining the CDR3 with reference TRBV5-4 and TRBJ2-1 gives the whole variable domain ETGVTQSPTHLIKTRGQQVTLRCSSQSGHNTVSWYQQALGQGPQFIFQYYREEENGRGNFPPRFSGLQFPNYSSELNVNALELDDSALYLCASSLSGAVEQFFGPGTRLTVL.

V usage is TRBV28 and J usage is TRBJ2-2; D remains ambiguous. The CDR3 consists of 13 residues. Germline assignment: CDR1 MDHEN and CDR2 SYDVKM. V was shortened by 6 bases and J by 2 bases, with 7 bases between the two germline ends. DNA of the CDR3: TGTGCCAGCAGAAGAGCCAACACCGGGGAGCTGTTTTTT. Translated: CASRRANTGELFF.

This clone has a single count. Sequence at one end of the junction differs from germline and may be a read error. The rearrangement joins TRBV23-1 to TRBJ2-4; weak D call: TRBD1 (6 bases). TRBV23-1 falls under the ORF class, with uncertain function. This CDR3 has 15 residues. DNA of the CDR3: TGCGCCACCAGTCCCTCCGGGCAGGGGATTGGGTATCAGTACTTC. It is translated as CATSPSGQGIGYQYF.

This clone was recorded once. The rearrangement joins TRBV7-9 to TRBJ1-1; maybe TRBD1 (5 bases). Trimming removed 4 bases from V and 6 bases from J, with 6 bases in between. The CDR3 totals 11 residues. CDR1 SEHNR and CDR2 FQNEAQ come from the germline V gene (reference sequence). CDR3 DNA: TGTGCCAGCAGCTCAGGGCCTGAAGCTTTCTTT. This codes for CASSSGPEAFF.

The chain links TRBV2 to TRBJ1-5; D unresolved. Germline CDR1 is SNHLY and CDR2 is FYNNEI. CDR3 length: 16 amino acids. Trimming removed 1 base from V and 0 bases from J, with 10 bases in between. The CDR3 DNA reads as TGTGCCAGCAGTGAAGTGGCCCCCCATAGCAATCAGCCCCAGCATTTT. Its protein product is CASSEVAPHSNQPQHF.